Listed below are T cell receptor beta chains from one sample, sequenced in a study of cytomegalovirus exposure and HLA in healthy donors. The method was immunoSEQ multiplex PCR; TCRdb's version includes in-frame clones alone and lacks a portion of them. The sample comprises approximately 200,000 clones, around nine tenths of which are singletons, and 0.85% to 1.2% rests with the top ten. Sequencing was carried out using PBMCs. The receptors were sampled from a woman aged 18-35 years in good health and CMV-seronegative. Both conserved end residues are part of each CDR3. Each record gives: D gene, J gene, V gene, clone size, CDR3 protein, CDR3 DNA. The D gene is left open where the match is weak. Size is stated for part of the rows, as once, few or many counts, or as a class when the clone is expanded.

TRBD2 | TRBJ2-2 | TRBV29-1 | once | CSVALAGDYTGELFF | TGCAGCGTCGCACTAGCGGGAGATTACACCGGGGAGCTGTTTTTT
- | TRBJ2-1 | TRBV21-1 | - | CASSAGLLPNEQFF | TGTGCCAGCAGTGCCGGGTTGTTGCCCAATGAGCAGTTCTTC
TRBD1 | TRBJ1-1 | TRBV12-5 | - | CASGLNTGGNTEAFF | TGTGCTAGTGGTTTGAACACAGGGGGGAACACTGAAGCTTTCTTT
- | TRBJ1-2 | TRBV9 | - | CASSAPTGTNYGYTF | TGTGCCAGCAGCGCGCCGACAGGCACTAACTATGGCTACACCTTC
- | TRBJ1-2 | TRBV28 | - | CASSPSSTVLGYTF | TGTGCCAGCAGCCCGTCGTCTACGGTATTGGGCTACACCTTC
TRBD1 | TRBJ1-2 | TRBV28 | once | CASSAIIGQGYGYTF | TGTGCCAGCAGTGCGATAATAGGACAGGGCTATGGCTACACCTTC
- | TRBJ2-5 | TRBV5-1 | - | CASGGAQETQYF | TGCGCCAGCGGCGGGGCCCAAGAGACCCAGTACTTC
TRBD1 | TRBJ2-3 | TRBV29-1 | once | CSATLFRQGAGADTQYF | TGCAGCGCCACCCTATTTCGACAGGGGGCGGGCGCAGATACGCAGTATTTT
- | TRBJ2-2 | TRBV6-1 | - | CASRIGRETGELFF | TGTGCCAGCCGAATCGGTCGAGAAACCGGGGAGCTGTTTTTT
TRBD2 | TRBJ2-1 | TRBV6-5 | - | CASSYQPGLAGVEQFF | TGTGCCAGCAGTTACCAACCGGGACTAGCGGGAGTTGAGCAGTTCTTC
TRBD1 | TRBJ2-7 | TRBV27 | - | CASSLGQGLIEQYF | TGTGCCAGCAGCCTGGGACAGGGGCTCATCGAGCAGTACTTC
- | TRBJ1-2 | TRBV27 | once | CASSLSIQGKYGYTF | TGTGCCAGCAGTTTATCGATACAGGGCAAGTATGGCTACACCTTC
- | TRBJ2-7 | TRBV18 | few | CASSPPGGYEQYF | TGTGCCAGCTCACCACCAGGGGGCTACGAGCAGTACTTC
TRBD2 | TRBJ2-7 | TRBV11-2 | - | CASSLDIGGRAGYEQYF | TGTGCCAGCAGCTTAGATATCGGCGGGAGGGCCGGCTACGAGCAGTACTTC
- | TRBJ1-1 | TRBV18 | - | CASSPPLVGANTEAFF | TGTGCCAGCTCACCCCCATTAGTAGGGGCGAACACTGAAGCTTTCTTT
- | TRBJ1-1 | TRBV27 | - | CASSLRRGKPHTEAFF | TGTGCCAGCAGTTTAAGGAGGGGCAAGCCTCACACTGAAGCTTTCTTT
- | TRBJ2-1 | TRBV10-3 | once | CAISTLGPQTDEQFF | TGTGCCATCAGTACACTAGGACCCCAGACGGATGAGCAGTTCTTC
- | TRBJ2-7 | TRBV11-2 | - | CASSLGGGEQYF | TGTGCCAGCAGCTTGGGGGGTGGAGAGCAGTACTTC
TRBD1 | TRBJ1-1 | TRBV10-1 | - | CASSDRGGTEAFF | TGCGCCAGCAGCGACAGGGGGGGCACTGAAGCTTTCTTT
TRBD1 | TRBJ1-2 | TRBV19 | - | CASRGQAAFVFGYTF | TGTGCCAGTAGGGGACAGGCGGCATTCGTTTTTGGCTACACCTTC
TRBD2 | TRBJ2-5 | TRBV5-1 | - | CASSPGLAGRGETQYF | TGCGCCAGCAGCCCCGGGCTAGCGGGAAGAGGGGAGACCCAGTACTTC
TRBD1 | TRBJ1-5 | TRBV15 | - | CATSRVGTGNQPQHF | TGTGCCACCAGCAGAGTCGGGACAGGCAATCAGCCCCAGCATTTT
TRBD2 | TRBJ2-7 | TRBV5-4 | - | CASSPGTSGSPIYEQYF | TGTGCCAGCAGCCCCGGGACTAGCGGGAGCCCGATCTACGAGCAGTACTTC
- | TRBJ2-1 | TRBV2 | - | CASSPEVTNNEQFF | TGTGCCAGCAGCCCCGAAGTAACTAACAATGAGCAGTTCTTC
- | TRBJ1-6 | TRBV27 | - | CASRRGPLLEGNSPLHF | TGTGCCAGCAGGAGGGGCCCCCTTTTGGAGGGTAATTCACCCCTCCACTTT
TRBD1 | TRBJ2-7 | TRBV6-1 | - | CATFAGTGDYEQYF | TGTGCCACCTTCGCCGGGACAGGGGATTACGAGCAGTACTTC
TRBD2 | TRBJ2-1 | TRBV18 | - | CASSLEREGLNEQFF | TGTGCCAGCTCACTCGAGCGGGAGGGCCTGAATGAGCAGTTCTTC
TRBD1 | TRBJ1-2 | TRBV29-1 | - | CSGLTGDGYTF | TGCAGCGGGCTGACAGGGGACGGCTACACCTTC
TRBD2 | TRBJ2-5 | TRBV7-7 | - | CASSLFFSGSTQETQYF | TGTGCTAGCAGCTTGTTTTTTAGCGGGAGTACTCAAGAGACCCAGTACTTC
- | TRBJ1-1 | TRBV2 | - | CASSLLPIPRDTEAFF | TGTGCCAGCAGTCTACTGCCGATCCCGAGGGACACTGAAGCTTTCTTT
- | TRBJ1-1 | TRBV2 | - | CASRPDSGGKAFF | TGTGCCAGCAGACCCGACTCGGGGGGCAAAGCTTTCTTT
- | TRBJ2-1 | TRBV2 | - | CASSPREYNEQFF | TGTGCCAGCAGTCCTAGGGAGTACAATGAGCAGTTCTTC
TRBD1 | TRBJ1-4 | TRBV30 | - | CAWSPDRAVRKLFF | TGTGCCTGGAGTCCCGACAGGGCCGTCAGGAAACTGTTTTTT
- | TRBJ1-3 | TRBV11-2 | once | CASSLDRGAGSGNTIYF | TGTGCCAGCAGCTTAGACCGGGGAGCGGGGTCTGGAAACACCATATATTTT
TRBD1 | TRBJ1-2 | TRBV5-1 | - | CASSLGQGEGPYGYTF | TGCGCCAGCAGCTTGGGACAGGGGGAAGGGCCCTATGGCTACACCTTC
- | TRBJ2-1 | TRBV6-1 | - | CASSEDASYNEQFF | TGTGCCAGCAGTGAAGACGCGTCCTACAATGAGCAGTTCTTC
- | TRBJ1-3 | TRBV4-1 | - | CASSQDPPSSGNTIYF | TGCGCCAGCAGCCAAGATCCCCCGAGCTCTGGAAACACCATATATTTT
TRBD1 | TRBJ1-1 | TRBV28 | - | CASDLPGQGTEAFF | TGTGCCAGCGATCTCCCGGGACAGGGTACTGAAGCTTTCTTT
- | TRBJ1-2 | TRBV29-1 | once | CSVQYGYTF | TGCAGCGTCCAGTATGGCTACACCTTC
- | TRBJ1-1 | TRBV28 | - | CASSLFGGGAEAFF | TGTGCCAGCAGTTTATTCGGCGGAGGGGCTGAAGCTTTCTTT
- | TRBJ2-5 | TRBV10-3 | - | CAISEGGETQYF | TGTGCCATCAGTGAGGGGGGGGAGACCCAGTACTTC
TRBD2 | TRBJ2-1 | TRBV11-2 | - | CASSPPGLADYNEQFF | TGTGCCAGCAGCCCACCGGGACTAGCGGATTACAATGAGCAGTTCTTC
- | TRBJ1-2 | TRBV5-1 | few | CASSLGRNYGYTF | TGCGCCAGCAGCTTGGGGAGGAACTATGGCTACACCTTC
TRBD2 | TRBJ2-1 | TRBV9 | - | CASSQTSHEQFF | TGTGCCAGCAGCCAGACTAGCCATGAGCAGTTCTTC
- | TRBJ2-3 | TRBV30 | - | CACPPRGGSTDTQYF | TGTGCCTGCCCGCCGCGAGGCGGGAGCACAGATACGCAGTATTTT
- | TRBJ1-2 | TRBV27 | - | CASSFSQGPYGYTF | TGTGCCAGCAGTTTTTCACAGGGACCTTATGGCTACACCTTC
TRBD2 | TRBJ2-1 | TRBV7-8 | - | CASSLVPITSGENNEQFF | TGTGCCAGCAGCTTAGTACCGATAACTAGCGGGGAAAACAATGAGCAGTTCTTC
- | TRBJ2-7 | TRBV27 | - | CASSPGSYEQYF | TGTGCCAGCAGCCCGGGCTCCTACGAGCAGTACTTC
- | TRBJ1-3 | TRBV7-9 | - | CASSPGVSSGNTIYF | TGTGCCAGCAGCCCAGGGGTGAGCTCTGGAAACACCATATATTTT
TRBD1 | TRBJ1-2 | TRBV7-9 | - | CASSPTGGEYYGYTF | TGTGCCAGCAGCCCGACAGGGGGAGAGTACTATGGCTACACCTTC
TRBD1 | TRBJ1-2 | TRBV5-1 | once | CASRPGTASDGYTF | TGCGCCAGCAGGCCCGGGACAGCCAGCGATGGCTACACCTTC
- | TRBJ2-6 | TRBV18 | - | CASSPTGSSGANVLTF | TGTGCCAGCTCACCCACAGGGAGCTCTGGGGCCAACGTCCTGACTTTC
- | TRBJ1-4 | TRBV6-1 | - | CASSPRTATSEKLFF | TGTGCCAGCAGTCCTCGGACAGCAACCAGTGAAAAACTGTTTTTT